The sequence of this TCR beta chain was determined in a study of blood T cells in healthy people across ages. Study summary: Capturing about one barcoded beta molecule per two T cells was achieved by template switching.

The authors isolated at least 6.5 million PBMCs per sample. The junction had 14 bases not matched to a gene; V was cut back by 4 bases and J by 4 bases. This CDR3 is 16 amino acids long. CDR1 is SQVTM and CDR2 is ANQGSEA in the germline V gene. This clonotype occurred a few times. The antigen is undetermined. The use of a sample-barcoded 5' primer and a J-beta primer mix characterized a second PCR of about 6 to 12 cycles. Carrying 12 random nucleotides, a template-switch adaptor labeled each individual cDNA molecule. Via MiXCR, TCRdb re-called the 5' RACE reads, giving one row per CDR3 protein. The sample gives roughly 700,000 distinct CDR3 sequences, around 25% of which show up once; 9.4% is in the top ten. Overall study findings and caveats: Estimates of total diversity, which came from one million sequenced T cells, were considered to be underestimates.

Another study also made use of these data, one on T cells of mothers and their children.

The chain uses TRBV29-1 and TRBJ2-7, with 9 bases lining up with TRBD1. This receptor was obtained from a boy between 10 and 17 years old in good health. The material sequenced was blood. The CDR3 DNA follows: TGCAGCGTTGTTTTAACCGGGACAGGGAGTGGTTACGAGCAGTACTTC. Its translation is CSVVLTGTGSGYEQYF.